This T cell receptor (beta chain) was identified in a study of T cells in Graves' hyperthyroidism and ophthalmopathy. Findings and limits, study-wide: In the blood, most expanded thyroid clonotypes above 0.001 appeared as well.

This CDR3 comprises 18 residues. The V end lost 6 bases, the J end lost 5 bases, and 26 bases lay between the germline ends. Points on this clonotype: Its target is not known.

RNA transcripts were the template for amplifying TCR beta CDR3 regions. In the first-round RT-PCR of the TCR CDR3, the HTBI primer set was used. One entry per CDR3 protein results from TCRdb running MiXCR on the multiplex PCR reads. The sample lists 500,000 to 750,000 distinct CDR3 sequences, 14% occurring once. Ophthalmopathy cases scored 3 or more on the Clinical Activity Score and 4 or more on NOSPECS grade, with duration below 3 months. In making diagnoses, clinical symptoms, serum thyroxine and TRAb, thyroid ultrasound and orbital computed tomography were all used. The chain employs TRBV12-3 or TRBV12-4 and TRBJ1-5; D might be TRBD1 (6 bases). Sequencing input: blood. The TCR comes from a woman aged 18-29 years with Graves' ophthalmopathy. DNA for the CDR3: TGTGCCAGCAGCCCCCCGTACGTCACACCAGGGGACCATCAGCCCCAGCATTTT. Amino acid sequence: CASSPPYVTPGDHQPQHF.